These 21 T cell receptor beta chains came from one sample sequenced in a study of beta chain features in type 1 diabetes. Sequenced material consisted of expressed TCRB transcripts (all of the isolated RNA was reverse transcribed). The assay was immunoSEQ multiplex PCR, and TCRdb's table has in-frame clones only and misses some. The sample holds some 410,000 clones, approximately 15% seen once. Sequenced input: naive CD4+ T cells from blood. These receptors all stem from a man aged 25-40 years in good health.

The rearrangement links TRBV5-1 to TRBJ2-3, with 7 bases identical to TRBD1. The V gene's germline CDR1 is SGHRS and CDR2 YFSETQ. The V and J ends lost 0 bases and 7 bases, in that order; junction bases with no gene match: 2. The CDR3 is 13 amino acids. The CDR3 DNA sequence: TGCGCCAGCAGCTTGGCAGGGGGAAATACGCAGTATTTT. Protein: CASSLAGGNTQYF.

Only a few counts were recorded for this clone. A read error may account for a junction end that differs from germline. The chain joins TRBV4-1 to TRBJ1-6; 8 positions match TRBD1. Germline V gene data show CDR1 as MGHRA and CDR2 as YSYEKL. The CDR3 loop spans 15 amino acids. CDR3 protein: CASSQGRQGTSPVHF. The DNA of the CDR3 is TGCGCCAGCAGCCAAGGTCGACAGGGGACTTCACCCGTCCACTTT.

The chain recombines TRBV14 with TRBJ2-3; TRBD2 matches 12 bases. J was trimmed by 2 bases and V by 2 bases; bases with no gene match: 11. From germline, CDR1 is SGHDN and CDR2 FVKESK. This CDR3 has 19 residues. Written as DNA, the CDR3 is TGTGCCAGCAGCCAATCCTGGCTAGCGGGGGGGCCGGACACAGATACGCAGTATTTT. The encoded protein is CASSQSWLAGGPDTDTQYF.

This clone has more than one count but fewer than ten. In the same sample, other DNA sequences code for this CDR3. The chain has TRBV30 and TRBJ2-5; D not certain. This CDR3 comprises 11 residues. Trimming pared 0 bases from V and 5 bases from J, leaving 4 bases between. The germline V gene encodes CDR1 GTSNPN and CDR2 SVGIG (reference sequence). This CDR3 is CAWSVVETQYF. CDR3 sequence (DNA): TGTGCCTGGAGTGTAGTTGAGACCCAGTACTTC. The entire variable domain, with the rest obtained from reference TRBV30 and TRBJ2-5, is as follows: SQTIHQWPATLVQPVGSPLSLECTVEGTSNPNLYWYRQAAGRGLQLLFYSVGIGQISSEVPQNLSASRPQDRQFILSSKKLLLSDSGFYLCAWSVVETQYFGPGTRLLVL.

This clone was seen many times. The chain has TRBV30 and TRBJ2-6; 11 bases align to TRBD2. The junction had 6 bases not matched to a gene; V was cut back by 2 bases and J by 3 bases. CDR3 length: 17 amino acids. CDR1 and CDR2 (germline): GTSNPN, SVGIG (reference sequence). The CDR3 bases are TGTGCCTGGAGTTTGACTAGCGGGAACTTTGGGGCCAACGTCCTGACTTTC. The encoded protein is CAWSLTSGNFGANVLTF.

This clone was counted a few times. CDR3 residues: CAWKGFRSYNEQFF. CDR3 sequence (DNA): TGTGCCTGGAAAGGGTTTAGAAGCTACAATGAGCAGTTCTTC. The chain combines TRBV30 with TRBJ2-1; the D is unclear. The CDR3 spans 14 residues. Germline V gene sequence: CDR1 GTSNPN, CDR2 SVGIG (reference sequence). Trimming shortened V by 4 bases and J by 3 bases, and 13 bases separated the two germline ends.

The J gene is TRBJ2-7, the V gene TRBV6-6, with TRBD2 matching 8 bases. The CDR3 has 13 amino acids. CDR1 is MNHNY and CDR2 is SVGAGI in the germline V gene (reference sequence). V shed 5 bases, J shed 1 base, and the junction held 1 base outside the gene matches. For the CDR3, the DNA is TGTGCCAGCAGTCAGCGGGGGTCCTACGAGCAGTACTTC. Amino acid sequence: CASSQRGSYEQYF.

The gene calls are TRBV5-4 and TRBJ2-2, with TRBD2 matching 10 bases. CDR1 SGHNT and CDR2 YYREEE come from the germline V gene (reference sequence). The CDR3 length is 16 residues. V dropped 2 bases and J dropped 1; count of bases not matched to a gene: 2. The CDR3 region has the DNA TGTGCCAGCAGCTTCGGACTAGCGGTGAACACCGGGGAGCTGTTTTTT. This encodes CASSFGLAVNTGELFF.

This clone was seen a few times. The chain has TRBV5-1 and TRBJ2-7; weak D call: TRBD2 (5 bases). In germline, CDR1 is SGHRS, CDR2 YFSETQ. This CDR3 spans 12 amino acids. The V and J ends lost 4 bases and 7 bases respectively, with 12 bases between them. Here the CDR3 DNA reads TGCGCCAGCAGCCGGGGATATGGGGAGCAGTACTTC. This sequence encodes CASSRGYGEQYF.

The chain employs TRBV10-3 and TRBJ2-7; TRBD1 aligns across 7 bases. This CDR3 contains 13 residues. V gave up 5 bases and J gave up 5 bases; unmatched junction bases: 6. Germline V CDR1 and CDR2: ENHRY, SYGVKD. The CDR3 DNA reads as TGTGCCATCAGTCCGACAGGGCAGGACGAGCAGTACGTC. Translating gives CAISPTGQDEQYV.

The rearrangement links TRBV25-1 to TRBJ2-1; no reliable D call. Trimming removed 3 bases at V and 4 bases at J, with 10 bases between. The germline V gene has CDR1 MGHDK and CDR2 SYGVNS. This CDR3 comprises 14 residues. The CDR3 loop reads CASSDPGYYNEQFF. The CDR3 DNA reads TGTGCCAGCAGTGATCCAGGATATTACAATGAGCAGTTCTTC.

This clone was counted between two and nine times. J is TRBJ2-1 and V is TRBV4-1; no definite D call. The V end was cut by 0 bases, the J end by 6 bases, with 9 bases between. The CDR3 is 14 residues long. Germline CDR1 reads MGHRA; CDR2 reads YSYEKL. The CDR3 loop is CASSQEVLSNEQFF. In DNA form, the CDR3 reads TGCGCCAGCAGCCAAGAAGTCCTCAGCAATGAGCAGTTCTTC.

This chain uses TRBV14 with TRBJ2-5; D tentatively reads TRBD1 or TRBD2 (5 bases each). Germline assignment: CDR1 SGHDN and CDR2 FVKESK. The CDR3 totals 14 residues. The germline V and J ends were trimmed by 5 bases and 0 bases, with 10 bases remaining between them. The chain's CDR3 is CASSSGPNQETQYF. For the CDR3, the DNA is TGTGCCAGCAGCTCGGGACCAAACCAAGAGACCCAGTACTTC.

This clone was observed a few times. The J gene is TRBJ2-7, the V gene TRBV4-3; perhaps TRBD1 as D (5 bases). The CDR3 has 17 residues. CDR1 LGHNA and CDR2 YSLEER come from the germline V gene. V lost 1 base, J lost 2 bases, and 18 bases lay in between. This chain's CDR3 is CASSQVCAQVIPYEQYV. The CDR3 bases are TGCGCCAGCAGCCAAGTTTGCGCACAGGTAATACCCTACGAGCAGTACGTC.

The V call is TRBV4-3, the J call TRBJ2-1; 12 bases fit TRBD2. The germline V gene has CDR1 LGHNA and CDR2 YSLEER. J was trimmed by 4 bases and V by 1 base; bases with no gene match: 11. The CDR3 totals 19 residues. CDR3 in amino acids: CASSQGSRTSGRRYNEQFF. CDR3 in DNA: TGCGCCAGCAGCCAAGGCTCCCGAACTAGCGGGAGGAGATACAATGAGCAGTTCTTC.

This clone has a handful of counts. The chain employs TRBV7-2 and TRBJ2-1; TRBD2 matches at 12 bases. Germline CDR1 is SGHTA and CDR2 is FQGNSA. There are 16 residues in the CDR3. The V gene end was trimmed by 5 bases and the J gene end by 6 bases; junction bases not matched to a gene: 8. CDR3 in amino acids: CASSLLTSGSINEQFF. The DNA for the CDR3 is TGTGCCAGCAGCCTTCTGACTAGCGGGAGCATCAATGAGCAGTTCTTC.

The V gene is TRBV30, the J gene TRBJ1-4; no firm D call. This CDR3 comprises 15 residues. Between the trimmed V and J ends, which lost 5 bases and 8 bases, there was a span of 21 bases. The germline V gene has CDR1 GTSNPN and CDR2 SVGIG (reference sequence). The CDR3 DNA is TGTGCCTGGTCCTGGAACCAGGTCAAAGGCGAAAAACTGTTTTTT. Protein sequence: CAWSWNQVKGEKLFF. The full variable domain, completed using reference TRBV30 and TRBJ1-4, is SQTIHQWPATLVQPVGSPLSLECTVEGTSNPNLYWYRQAAGRGLQLLFYSVGIGQISSEVPQNLSASRPQDRQFILSSKKLLLSDSGFYLCAWSWNQVKGEKLFFGSGTQLSVL.

In its sample, this clone was seen a few times. This chain joins TRBV7-9 and TRBJ1-1, with D hard to call. This CDR3 is 11 amino acids long. Trimming left V 1 base short and J 10 bases short, with 7 bases between. CDR1 is SEHNR, CDR2 FQNEAQ, per germline (reference sequence). CDR3: CASSLGGGAFF. The CDR3, as DNA: TGTGCCAGCAGCTTAGGAGGAGGAGCTTTCTTT.

The chain employs TRBV9 and TRBJ1-2; TRBD1 is a possible D gene (5 bases). Deletions cut 1 base from V and 5 bases from J, with 9 bases between. The CDR3 sequence is 13 residues long. Germline CDR1 is SGDLS and CDR2 is YYNGEE. The CDR3 DNA is TGTGCCAGCAGCGTAACAGGAGATTATGGCTACACCTTC. This encodes CASSVTGDYGYTF.

The chain combines TRBV29-1 with TRBJ2-7; D may be TRBD2 (5 bases). Trimming stripped 3 bases from V and 3 bases from J, with 9 bases between. This CDR3 region has 12 residues. Germline assignment: CDR1 SQVTM and CDR2 ANQGSEA. The CDR3 loop is CSVDERIYEQYV. The CDR3 DNA follows: TGCAGCGTTGACGAGCGGATCTACGAGCAGTACGTC.

The chain uses TRBV11-1 and TRBJ2-5; the D is unclear. V was clipped by 1 base and J by 3 bases, with 12 bases between them. Germline values: CDR1 SGHAT, CDR2 FQDESV (reference sequence). CDR3 length: 15 residues. This CDR3 reads CASSLGSRREETQYF. CDR3 bases: TGTGCCAGCAGCTTAGGGTCAAGAAGAGAAGAGACCCAGTACTTC.